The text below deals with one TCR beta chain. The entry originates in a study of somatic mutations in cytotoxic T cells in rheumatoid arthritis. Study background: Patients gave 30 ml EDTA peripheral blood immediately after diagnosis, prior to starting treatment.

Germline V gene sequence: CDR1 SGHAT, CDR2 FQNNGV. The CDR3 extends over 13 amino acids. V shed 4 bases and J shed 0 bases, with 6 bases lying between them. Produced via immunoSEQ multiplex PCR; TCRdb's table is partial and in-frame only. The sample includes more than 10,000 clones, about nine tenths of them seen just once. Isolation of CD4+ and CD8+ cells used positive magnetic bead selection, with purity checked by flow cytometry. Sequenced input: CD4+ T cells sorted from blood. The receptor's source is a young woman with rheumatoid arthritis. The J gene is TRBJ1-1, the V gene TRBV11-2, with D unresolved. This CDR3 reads CASSYSLNTEAFF. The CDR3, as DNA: TGTGCCAGCAGCTACAGTCTGAACACTGAAGCTTTCTTT.